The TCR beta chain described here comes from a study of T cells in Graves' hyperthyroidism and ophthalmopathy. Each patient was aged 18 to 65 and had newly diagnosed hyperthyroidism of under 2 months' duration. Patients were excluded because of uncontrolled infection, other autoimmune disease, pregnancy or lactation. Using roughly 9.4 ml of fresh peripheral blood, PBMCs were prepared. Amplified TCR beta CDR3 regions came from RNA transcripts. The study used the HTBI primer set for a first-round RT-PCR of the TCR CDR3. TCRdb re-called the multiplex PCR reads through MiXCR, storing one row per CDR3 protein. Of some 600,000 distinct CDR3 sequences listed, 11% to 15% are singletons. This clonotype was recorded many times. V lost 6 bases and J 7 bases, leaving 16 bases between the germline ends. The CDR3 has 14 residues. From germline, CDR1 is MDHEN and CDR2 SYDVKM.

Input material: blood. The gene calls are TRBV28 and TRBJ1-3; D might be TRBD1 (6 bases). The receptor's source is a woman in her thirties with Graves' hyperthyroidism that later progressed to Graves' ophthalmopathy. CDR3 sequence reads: CASRIRGARNTIYF. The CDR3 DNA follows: TGTGCCAGCAGAATAAGGGGGGCGCGGAACACCATATATTTT.